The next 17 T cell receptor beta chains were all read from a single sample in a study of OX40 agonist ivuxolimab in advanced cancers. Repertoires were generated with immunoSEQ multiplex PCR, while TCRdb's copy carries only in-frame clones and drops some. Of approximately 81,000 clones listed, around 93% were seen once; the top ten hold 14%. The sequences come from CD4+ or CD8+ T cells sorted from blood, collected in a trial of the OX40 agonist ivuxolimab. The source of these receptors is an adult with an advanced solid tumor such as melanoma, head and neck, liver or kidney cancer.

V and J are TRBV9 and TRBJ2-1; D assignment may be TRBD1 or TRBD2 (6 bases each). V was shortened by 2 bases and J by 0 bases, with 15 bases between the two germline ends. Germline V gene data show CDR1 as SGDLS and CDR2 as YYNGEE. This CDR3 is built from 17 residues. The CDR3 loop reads CASSVGGTPSSYNEQFF. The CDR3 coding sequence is TGTGCCAGCAGCGTTGGGGGGACACCAAGCTCCTACAATGAGCAGTTCTTC.

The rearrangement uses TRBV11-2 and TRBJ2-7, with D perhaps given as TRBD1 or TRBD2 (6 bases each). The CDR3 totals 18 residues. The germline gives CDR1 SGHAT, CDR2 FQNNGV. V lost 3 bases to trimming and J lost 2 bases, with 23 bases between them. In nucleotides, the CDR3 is TGTGCCAGCAGCTTGAGTTCAGGGGAGGTCGACCCCCCCTACGAGCAGTACTTC. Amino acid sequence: CASSLSSGEVDPPYEQYF. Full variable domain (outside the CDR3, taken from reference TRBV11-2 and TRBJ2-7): EAGVAQSPRYKIIEKRQSVAFWCNPISGHATLYWYQQILGQGPKLLIQFQNNGVVDDSQLPKDRFSAERLKGVDSTLKIQPAKLEDSAVYLCASSLSSGEVDPPYEQYFGPGTRLTVT.

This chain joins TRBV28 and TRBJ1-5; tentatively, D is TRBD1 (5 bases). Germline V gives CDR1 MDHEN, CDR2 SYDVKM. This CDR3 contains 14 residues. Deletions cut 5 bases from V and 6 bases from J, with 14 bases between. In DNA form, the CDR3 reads TGTGCCAGCAGTCCCCACCCCGGGGGTCAGCCCCAGCATTTT. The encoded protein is CASSPHPGGQPQHF.

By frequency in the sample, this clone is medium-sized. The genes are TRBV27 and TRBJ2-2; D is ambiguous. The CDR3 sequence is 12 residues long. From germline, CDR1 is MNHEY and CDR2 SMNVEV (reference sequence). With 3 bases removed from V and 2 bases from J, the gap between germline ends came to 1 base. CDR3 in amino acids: CASSFNTGELFF. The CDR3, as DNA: TGTGCCAGCAGTTTCAACACCGGGGAGCTGTTTTTT.

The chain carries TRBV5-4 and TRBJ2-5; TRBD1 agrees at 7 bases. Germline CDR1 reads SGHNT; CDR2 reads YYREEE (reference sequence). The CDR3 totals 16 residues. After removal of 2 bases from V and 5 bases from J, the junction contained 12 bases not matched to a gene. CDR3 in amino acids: CASSFRVDRARETQYF. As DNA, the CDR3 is TGTGCCAGCAGCTTCAGAGTAGACAGGGCCCGCGAGACCCAGTACTTC.

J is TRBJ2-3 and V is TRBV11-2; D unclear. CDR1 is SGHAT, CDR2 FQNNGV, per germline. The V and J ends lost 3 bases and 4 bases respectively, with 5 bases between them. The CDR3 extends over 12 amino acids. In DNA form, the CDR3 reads TGTGCCAGCAGCTTTCCCTCAGATACGCAGTATTTT. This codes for CASSFPSDTQYF.

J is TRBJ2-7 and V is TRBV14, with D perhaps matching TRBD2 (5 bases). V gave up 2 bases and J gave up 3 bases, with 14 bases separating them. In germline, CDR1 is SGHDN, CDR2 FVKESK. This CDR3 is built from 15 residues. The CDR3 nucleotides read TGTGCCAGCAGCCAACAGTCCGGGATCGGCTACGAGCAGTACTTC. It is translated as CASSQQSGIGYEQYF.

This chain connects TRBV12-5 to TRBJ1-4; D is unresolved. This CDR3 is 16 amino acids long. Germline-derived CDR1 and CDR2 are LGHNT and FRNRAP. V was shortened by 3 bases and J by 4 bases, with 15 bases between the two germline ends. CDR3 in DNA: TGTGCTAGTGGTTTTGCCCACCGCCGGCTTAATGAAAAACTGTTTTTT. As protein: CASGFAHRRLNEKLFF.

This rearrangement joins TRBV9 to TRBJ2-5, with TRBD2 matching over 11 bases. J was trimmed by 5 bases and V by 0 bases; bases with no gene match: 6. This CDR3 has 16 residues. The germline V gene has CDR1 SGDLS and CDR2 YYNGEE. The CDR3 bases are TGTGCCAGCAGCGTAGTCGCGACTAGCGGGATGGAGACCCAGTACTTC. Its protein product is CASSVVATSGMETQYF. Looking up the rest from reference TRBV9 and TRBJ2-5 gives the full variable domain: DSGVTQTPKHLITATGQRVTLRCSPRSGDLSVYWYQQSLDQGLQFLIQYYNGEERAKGNILERFSAQQFPDLHSELNLSSLELGDSALYFCASSVVATSGMETQYFGPGTRLLVL.

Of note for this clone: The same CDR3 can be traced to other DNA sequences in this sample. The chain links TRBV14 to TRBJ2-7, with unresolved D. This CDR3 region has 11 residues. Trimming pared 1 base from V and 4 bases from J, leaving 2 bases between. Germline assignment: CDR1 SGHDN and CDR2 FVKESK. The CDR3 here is CASSQGYEQYF. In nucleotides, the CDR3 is TGTGCCAGCAGCCAAGGGTACGAGCAGTACTTC.

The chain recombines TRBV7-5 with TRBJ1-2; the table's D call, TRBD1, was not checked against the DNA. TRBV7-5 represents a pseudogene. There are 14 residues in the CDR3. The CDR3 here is CARSSGTFINGYTF. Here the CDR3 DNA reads TGTGCCAGAAGCTCCGGGACATTTATAAATGGCTACACCTTC.

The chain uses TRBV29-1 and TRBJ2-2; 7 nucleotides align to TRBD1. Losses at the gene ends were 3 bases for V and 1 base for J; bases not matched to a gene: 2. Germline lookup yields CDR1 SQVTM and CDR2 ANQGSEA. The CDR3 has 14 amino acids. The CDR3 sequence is CSVDGQENTGELFF. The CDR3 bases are TGCAGCGTTGACGGACAGGAGAACACCGGGGAGCTGTTTTTT.

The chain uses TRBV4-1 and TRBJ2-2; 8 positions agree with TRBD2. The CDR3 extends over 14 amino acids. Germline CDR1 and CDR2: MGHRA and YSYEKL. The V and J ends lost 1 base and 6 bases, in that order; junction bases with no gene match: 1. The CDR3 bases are TGCGCCAGCAGCCAAGCGGGAGGGCCCGGGGAGCTGTTTTTT. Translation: CASSQAGGPGELFF.

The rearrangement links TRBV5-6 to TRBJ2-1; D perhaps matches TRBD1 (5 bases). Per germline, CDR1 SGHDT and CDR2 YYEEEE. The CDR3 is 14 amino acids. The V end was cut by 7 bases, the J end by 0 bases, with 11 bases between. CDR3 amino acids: CASGAPSSYNEQFF. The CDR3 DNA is TGTGCCAGCGGGGCGCCGAGCTCCTACAATGAGCAGTTCTTC.

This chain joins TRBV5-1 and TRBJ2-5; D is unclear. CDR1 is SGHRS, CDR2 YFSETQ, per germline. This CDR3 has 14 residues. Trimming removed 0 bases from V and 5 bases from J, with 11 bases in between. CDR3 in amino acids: CASSLAFVWETQYF. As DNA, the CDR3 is TGCGCCAGCAGCTTGGCCTTTGTATGGGAGACCCAGTACTTC.

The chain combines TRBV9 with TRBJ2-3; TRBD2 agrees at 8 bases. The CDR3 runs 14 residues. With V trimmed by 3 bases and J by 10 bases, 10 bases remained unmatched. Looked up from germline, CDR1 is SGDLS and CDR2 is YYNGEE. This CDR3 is CASSGGTSRPAQYF. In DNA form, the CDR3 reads TGTGCCAGCAGCGGAGGGACTAGTCGCCCAGCGCAGTATTTT.

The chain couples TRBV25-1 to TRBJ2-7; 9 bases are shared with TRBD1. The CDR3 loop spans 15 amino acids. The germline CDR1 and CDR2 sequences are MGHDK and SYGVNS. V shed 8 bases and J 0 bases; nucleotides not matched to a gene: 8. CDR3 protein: CASRPGTGLSYEQYF. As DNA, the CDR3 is TGTGCCAGCCGGCCCGGGACAGGGCTCTCCTACGAGCAGTACTTC.